These T cell receptor beta chains were read from a single sample in a study of early stage breast cancer tumors. Data came from immunoSEQ multiplex PCR; TCRdb stores just in-frame clones and leaves some out. Of thousands of clones listed, 65% to 80% are singletons. The sample consisted of normal breast tissue next to the tumor. These TCRs come from a person between 55 and 69 years old with breast cancer. Each CDR3 is given with its conserved first and last residue. Fields, in order: V gene, D gene, J gene, CDR3 protein. A D gene is named only where the DNA matches it firmly.

>TRBV7-2|NA|TRBJ2-7
CASSLAGTDAYEQYF
>TRBV6-1|NA|TRBJ2-2
CASSESAAQDTGELFF
>TRBV9|NA|TRBJ2-2
CASSADWRIRGELFF
>TRBV19|NA|TRBJ1-1
CASSMRFVGPNTEAFF
>TRBV5-4|TRBD1|TRBJ2-1
CASSLEGTGVGNEQFF
>TRBV18|NA|TRBJ1-2
CASSPGGNYGYTF
>TRBV6-5|NA|TRBJ1-2
CASSYEAGTGDYGYTF
>TRBV5-8|NA|TRBJ2-5
CASRIYAQETQYF
>TRBV5-1|NA|TRBJ1-5
CASSLDPTDMGNQPQHF
>TRBV27|NA|TRBJ1-1
CASSLGANTEAFF
>TRBV7-3|TRBD1|TRBJ2-7
CASSWGQGYEQYF
>TRBV27|TRBD2|TRBJ2-1
CASSSSGSSYNEQFF
>TRBV29-1|NA|TRBJ1-1
CSVEDPAGMNTEAFF
>TRBV5-1|NA|TRBJ1-5
CASSVDSQNQPQHF
>TRBV1|NA|TRBJ2-2
CTSSPGLEVGGRHTGELFF
>TRBV6-1|NA|TRBJ2-7
CASSDSTYEQYF
>TRBV4-1|NA|TRBJ1-1
CASSPSPSNTEAFF
>TRBV9|TRBD2|TRBJ2-5
CASSVGLAGRETQYF
>TRBV19|NA|TRBJ2-7
CASSSRNTYEQYF
>TRBV4-2|TRBD2|TRBJ2-1
CASSPGLAGVGNEQFF
>TRBV5-6|TRBD1|TRBJ2-2
CASSLDRGPFNTGELFF
>TRBV21-1|NA|TRBJ2-1
CASSIGVLAGEREFF
>TRBV19|NA|TRBJ2-5
CASSYGEETQYF
>TRBV11-3|TRBD1|TRBJ2-7
CASSLTRGRGYEQYF
>TRBV6-5|NA|TRBJ1-1
CASSEQGRGTEAFF
>TRBV19|TRBD1|TRBJ1-2
CASGGDRGFNYGYTF
>TRBV19|NA|TRBJ1-1
CASSRKALRLANTEAFF
>TRBV18|TRBD1|TRBJ1-5
CASSPLTGFQPQHF
>TRBV6-1|NA|TRBJ1-1
CASSEAPFEAFF
>TRBV4-2|NA|TRBJ1-1
CASSQADGRNTEAFF
>TRBV19|TRBD1|TRBJ1-1
CASSRGQKNTEAFF
>TRBV5-1|TRBD2|TRBJ2-4
CASSWGTSGGKNIQYF
>TRBV7-3|NA|TRBJ1-1
CASSSRQTEAFF
>TRBV2|TRBD2|TRBJ2-7
CASSPMGRGGSYEQYF
>TRBV4-2|NA|TRBJ2-7
CASSQGVAYEQYF
>TRBV7-3|TRBD2|TRBJ2-2
CASSLNSGATGELFF
>TRBV6-4|NA|TRBJ1-1
CASSEELGPRGAFF
>TRBV18|NA|TRBJ2-5
CASSPSGASEETQYF
>TRBV9|NA|TRBJ1-3
CASSVQAQGAHRNTIYF
>TRBV6-5|TRBD2|TRBJ2-5
CASSYSGGLALETQYF
>TRBV19|NA|TRBJ2-5
CASSPRGETQYF
>TRBV5-1|NA|TRBJ1-1
CASSPTGGNTEAFF
>TRBV2|NA|TRBJ2-3
CASSFSSTDTQYF
>TRBV13|TRBD1|TRBJ2-7
CASSLGTAGQYF
>TRBV6-9|NA|TRBJ1-5
CASGVKQPQHF
>TRBV5-6|TRBD1|TRBJ1-2
CASSIGQGHNYGYTF
>TRBV18|TRBD1|TRBJ2-3
CASSPVGTGGTDTQYF
>TRBV5-1|NA|TRBJ2-7
CASSLLGESYEQYF
>TRBV6-1|TRBD1|TRBJ1-5
CASSAYWDSSNQPQHF
>TRBV18|NA|TRBJ1-2
CASSPDYYGYTF
>TRBV19|NA|TRBJ2-5
CASSIGQGAETQYF
>TRBV7-9|TRBD1|TRBJ1-2
CASSLGTGYGYTF
>TRBV5-6|NA|TRBJ2-3
CASSFSIGATDTQYF
>TRBV28|NA|TRBJ1-5
CASSYDRLSNQPQHF
>TRBV5-1|NA|TRBJ2-2
CASSLSGKDTGELFF
>TRBV6-5|NA|TRBJ2-5
CASSYSDGETQYF
>TRBV13|NA|TRBJ2-1
CASSPGISYNEQFF
>TRBV29-1|TRBD2|TRBJ2-3
CSVDLGLADTDTQYF